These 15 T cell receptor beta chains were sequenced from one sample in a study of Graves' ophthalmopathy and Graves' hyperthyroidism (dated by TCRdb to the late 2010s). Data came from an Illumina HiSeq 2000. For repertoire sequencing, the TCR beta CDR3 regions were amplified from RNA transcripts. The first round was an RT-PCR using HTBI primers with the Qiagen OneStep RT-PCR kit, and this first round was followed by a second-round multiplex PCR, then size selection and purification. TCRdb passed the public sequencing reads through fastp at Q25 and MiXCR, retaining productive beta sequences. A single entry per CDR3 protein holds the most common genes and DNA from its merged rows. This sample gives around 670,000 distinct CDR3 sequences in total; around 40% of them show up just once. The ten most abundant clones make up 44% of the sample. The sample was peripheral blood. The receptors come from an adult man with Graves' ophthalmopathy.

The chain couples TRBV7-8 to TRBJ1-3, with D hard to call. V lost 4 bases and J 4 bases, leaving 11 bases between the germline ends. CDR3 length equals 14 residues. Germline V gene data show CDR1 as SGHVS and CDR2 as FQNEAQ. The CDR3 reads CASSYNPSGNTIYF. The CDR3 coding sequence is TGTGCCAGCAGCTATAATCCCTCCGGAAACACCATATATTTT. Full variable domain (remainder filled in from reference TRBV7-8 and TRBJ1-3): GAGVSQSPRYKVAKRGQDVALRCDPISGHVSLFWYQQALGQGPEFLTYFQNEAQLDKSGLPSDRFFAERPEGSVSTLKIQRTQQEDSAVYLCASSYNPSGNTIYFGEGSWLTVV.

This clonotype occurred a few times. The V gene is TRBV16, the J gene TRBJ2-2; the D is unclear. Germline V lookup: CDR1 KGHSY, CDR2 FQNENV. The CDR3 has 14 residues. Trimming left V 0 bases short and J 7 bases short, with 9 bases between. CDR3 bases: TGTGCCAGCAGCCAATCTGGGGAAGGCGGGGAGCTGTTTTTT. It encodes CASSQSGEGGELFF.

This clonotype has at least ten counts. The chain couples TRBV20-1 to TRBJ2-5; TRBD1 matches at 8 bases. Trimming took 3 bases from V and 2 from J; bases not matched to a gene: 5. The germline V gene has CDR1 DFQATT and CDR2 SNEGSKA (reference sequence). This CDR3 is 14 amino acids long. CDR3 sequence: CSASPDRDQETQYF. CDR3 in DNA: TGCAGTGCTAGCCCGGACAGGGATCAAGAGACCCAGTACTTC.

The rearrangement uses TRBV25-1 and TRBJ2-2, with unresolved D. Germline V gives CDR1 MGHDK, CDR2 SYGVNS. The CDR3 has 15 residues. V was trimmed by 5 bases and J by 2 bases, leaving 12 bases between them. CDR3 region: CASSYRRPNTGELFF. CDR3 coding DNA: TGTGCCAGCAGTTACCGAAGACCCAACACCGGGGAGCTGTTTTTT. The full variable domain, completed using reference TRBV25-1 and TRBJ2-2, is EADIYQTPRYLVIGTGKKITLECSQTMGHDKMYWYQQDPGMELHLIHYSYGVNSTEKGDLSSESTVSRIRTEHFPLTLESARPSHTSQYLCASSYRRPNTGELFFGEGSRLTVL.

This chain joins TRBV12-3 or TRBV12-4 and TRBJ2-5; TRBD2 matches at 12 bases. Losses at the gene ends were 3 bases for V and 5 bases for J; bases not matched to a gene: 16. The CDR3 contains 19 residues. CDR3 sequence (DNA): TGTGCCAGCAGTTTTGATCAGCTAGCGGGAGGGCCTAAAATCGAGACCCAGTACTTC. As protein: CASSFDQLAGGPKIETQYF.

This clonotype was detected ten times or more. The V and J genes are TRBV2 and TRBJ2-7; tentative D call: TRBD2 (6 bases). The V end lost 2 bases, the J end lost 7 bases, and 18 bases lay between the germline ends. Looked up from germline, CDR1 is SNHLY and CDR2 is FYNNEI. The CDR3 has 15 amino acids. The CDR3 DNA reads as TGTGCCAGCAGTGAACCCGGCGGGACGGCTAGGGAGCAGTACTTC. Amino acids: CASSEPGGTAREQYF.

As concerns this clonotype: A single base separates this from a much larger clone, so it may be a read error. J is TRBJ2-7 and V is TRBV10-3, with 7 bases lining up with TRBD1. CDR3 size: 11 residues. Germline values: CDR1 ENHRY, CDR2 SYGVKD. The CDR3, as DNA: TGTGCCATCAGTGGGTCGGGACAGAGAGACTTC. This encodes CAISGSGQRDF.

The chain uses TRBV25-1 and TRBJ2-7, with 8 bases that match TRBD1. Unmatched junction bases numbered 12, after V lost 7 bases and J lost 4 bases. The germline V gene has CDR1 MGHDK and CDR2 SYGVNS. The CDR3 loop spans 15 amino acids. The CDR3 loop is CASTLGTGDLYEQYF. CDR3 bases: TGTGCCAGCACCCTAGGGACAGGTGACCTATACGAGCAGTACTTC.

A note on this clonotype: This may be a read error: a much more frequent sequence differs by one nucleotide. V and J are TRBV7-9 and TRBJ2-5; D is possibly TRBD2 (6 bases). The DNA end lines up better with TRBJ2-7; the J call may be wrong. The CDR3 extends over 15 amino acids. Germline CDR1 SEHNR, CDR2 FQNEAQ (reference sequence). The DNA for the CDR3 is TGTGCCAGCAGCTTAGATAGCGGCGCGGGGTTCGAGCAGTACTTC. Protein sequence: CASSLDSGAGFEQYF.

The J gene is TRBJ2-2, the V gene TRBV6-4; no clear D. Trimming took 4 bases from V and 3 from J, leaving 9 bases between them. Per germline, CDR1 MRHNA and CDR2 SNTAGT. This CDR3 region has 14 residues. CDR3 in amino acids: CASSGGYDTGELFF. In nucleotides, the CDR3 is TGTGCCAGCAGTGGCGGTTACGACACCGGGGAGCTGTTTTTT.

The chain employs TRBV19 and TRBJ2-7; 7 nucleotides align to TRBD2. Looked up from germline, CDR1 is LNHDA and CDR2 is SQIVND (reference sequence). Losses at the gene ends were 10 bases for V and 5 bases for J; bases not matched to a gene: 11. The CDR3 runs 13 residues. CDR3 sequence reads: CATRDYTTDEQYF. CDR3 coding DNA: TGTGCCACCCGGGACTACACTACCGACGAGCAGTACTTC.

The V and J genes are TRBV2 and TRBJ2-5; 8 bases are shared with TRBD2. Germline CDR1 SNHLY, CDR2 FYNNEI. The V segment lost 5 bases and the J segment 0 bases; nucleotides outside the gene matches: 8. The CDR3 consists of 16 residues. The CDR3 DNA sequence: TGTGCCAGCAGTTTATTCGGGACTAGTTACCAAGAGACCCAGTACTTC. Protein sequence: CASSLFGTSYQETQYF.

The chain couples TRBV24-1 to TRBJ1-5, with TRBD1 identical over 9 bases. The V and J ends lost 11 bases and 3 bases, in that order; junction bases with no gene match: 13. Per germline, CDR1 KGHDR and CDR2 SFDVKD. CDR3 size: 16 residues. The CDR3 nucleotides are TGTGCCAGCAGCTCTAGGACAGGGGCGAACAATCAGCCCCAGCATTTT. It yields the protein CASSSRTGANNQPQHF.

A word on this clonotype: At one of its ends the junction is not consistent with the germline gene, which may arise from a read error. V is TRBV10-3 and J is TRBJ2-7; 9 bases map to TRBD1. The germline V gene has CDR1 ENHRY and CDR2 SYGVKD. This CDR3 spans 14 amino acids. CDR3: CASSGDRVATEQYF. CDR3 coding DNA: TGTGCCAGCAGTGGGGACAGGGTGGCTACGGAGCAGTACTTC.

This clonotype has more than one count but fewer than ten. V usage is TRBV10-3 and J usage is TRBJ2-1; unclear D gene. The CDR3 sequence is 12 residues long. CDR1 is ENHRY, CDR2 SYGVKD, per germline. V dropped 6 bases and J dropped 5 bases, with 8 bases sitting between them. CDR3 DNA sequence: TGTGCCATCAGGCCTGACAACAATGAGCAGTTCTTC. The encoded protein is CAIRPDNNEQFF.